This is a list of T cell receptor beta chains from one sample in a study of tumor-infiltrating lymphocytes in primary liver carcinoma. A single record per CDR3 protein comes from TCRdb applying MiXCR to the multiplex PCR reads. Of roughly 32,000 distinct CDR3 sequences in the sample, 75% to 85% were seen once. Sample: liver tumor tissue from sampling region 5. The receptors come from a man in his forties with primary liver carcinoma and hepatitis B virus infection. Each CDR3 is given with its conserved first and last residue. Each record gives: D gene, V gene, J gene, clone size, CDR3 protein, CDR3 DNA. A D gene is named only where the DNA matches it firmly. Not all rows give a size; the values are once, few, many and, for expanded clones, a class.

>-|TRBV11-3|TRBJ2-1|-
CGSSAGAREINEQFF
TGTGGCAGCAGCGCGGGGGCTAGAGAGATTAATGAGCAGTTCTTC
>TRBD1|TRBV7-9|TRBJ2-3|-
CASTPGQRIDTQYF
TGTGCCAGCACTCCGGGACAGAGGATAGATACTCAGTATTTT
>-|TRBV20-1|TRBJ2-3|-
CGVSISGGMIDTQYF
TGCGGTGTTTCAATCTCTGGCGGGATGATAGATACGCAGTATTTT
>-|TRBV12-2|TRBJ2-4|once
CTSSPTGASTVAKNIEYF
TGTACCAGCAGCCCAACTGGGGCTTCCACGGTGGCCAAAAACATCGAGTACTTC
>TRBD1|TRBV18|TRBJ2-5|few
CASSSPGTGSSETQYF
TGTGCCAGCTCATCTCCCGGGACAGGGTCCTCGGAGACCCAGTACTTC
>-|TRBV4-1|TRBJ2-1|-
CASSQSGGWNNERFF
TGCGCCAGCAGCCAGAGTGGCGGATGGAACAATGAGCGGTTCTTC
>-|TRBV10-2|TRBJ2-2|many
CASSEQDTGELFF
TGCGCCAGCAGTGAACAGGACACCGGGGAGCTGTTTTTT
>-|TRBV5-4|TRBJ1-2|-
CVSSRDGHNGYTF
TGTGTCAGCAGCCGGGACGGGCATAATGGCTACACCTTC
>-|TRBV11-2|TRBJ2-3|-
CACSHEYQSTDTQYF
TGTGCCTGCAGCCACGAATACCAAAGCACAGATACGCAATATTTT
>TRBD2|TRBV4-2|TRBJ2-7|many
CASSQAAGRELYEQYF
TGTGCCAGCAGCCAAGCCGCCGGGCGGGAGTTGTACGAGCAGTACTTC
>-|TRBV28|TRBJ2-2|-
CARRSGNTGELFF
TGTGCCAGAAGATCGGGGAACACCGGGGAACTGTTTTTT
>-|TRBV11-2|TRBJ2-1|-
CVSSLTVRGGTYNEHFF
TGTGTCAGCAGCTTAACAGTCAGGGGAGGTACCTACAATGAGCACTTCTTC
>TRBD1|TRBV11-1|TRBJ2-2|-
CASSFTGVTGVLFF
TGTGCCAGCAGTTTTACAGGGGTTACCGGGGTACTGTTTTTT
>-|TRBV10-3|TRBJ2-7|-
CAIGKDGSFSYEQYF
TGTGCCATCGGTAAGGATGGAAGCTTCTCCTACGAGCAGTACTTC
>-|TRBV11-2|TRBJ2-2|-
CASSHVRGRTGELFF
TGTGCCAGCAGCCATGTCCGGGGGAGGACCGGGGAGCTGTTTTTT
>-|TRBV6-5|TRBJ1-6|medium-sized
CASSSGGGGNNSPLHF
TGTGCCAGCAGTTCGGGTGGGGGGGGGAATAATTCACCCCTCCACTTT
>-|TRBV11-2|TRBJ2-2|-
CAGSLALGGVRTGELFF
TGTGCCGGCAGCTTAGCATTAGGAGGGGTGAGGACCGGGGAGCTGTTTTTT
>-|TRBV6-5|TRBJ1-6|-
CSSSLRAVSPLLF
TGTTCCAGCAGTTTACGGGCGGTTTCACCCCTCCTCTTT
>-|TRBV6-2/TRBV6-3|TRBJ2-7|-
CASSYHLGRACERYF
TGTGCCAGCAGTTACCATCTAGGCAGGGCATGCGAGCGGTACTTC
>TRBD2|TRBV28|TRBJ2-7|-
CTTSPLAGDYEQYF
TGTACCACCAGTCCACTAGCGGGAGACTACGAGCAGTACTTC
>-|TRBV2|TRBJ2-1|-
CASSSGLDEQPF
TGTGCCAGCAGCTCTGGGTTGGATGAGCAGCCCTTC
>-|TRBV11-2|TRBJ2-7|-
CASSSGSLWEQYF
TGTGCCAGCAGCAGCGGGTCTTTATGGGAGCAGTACTTC
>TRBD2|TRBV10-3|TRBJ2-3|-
CSISETRASGSGTDTQYF
TGTTCCATCAGCGAGACCCGGGCTAGCGGGAGTGGAACAGATACGCAGTATTTT
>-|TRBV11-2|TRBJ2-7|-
CVSRLSSGITYEQYF
TGTGTCAGCAGGTTATCCTCTGGGATTACCTACGAGCAGTACTTC
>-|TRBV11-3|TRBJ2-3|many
CASSAYRADTQYF
TGTGCCAGCAGCGCCTACAGGGCAGATACGCAGTATTTT
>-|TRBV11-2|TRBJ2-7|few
CVSSSESGISGEQYF
TGTGTCAGCAGCTCAGAGTCCGGGATCTCAGGCGAGCAGTACTTC
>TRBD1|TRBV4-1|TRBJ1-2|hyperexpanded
CASSQGDRNYGYTF
TGCGCCAGCAGCCAAGGGGACAGGAACTATGGCTACACCTTC
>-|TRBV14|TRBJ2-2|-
CASSHRMTGLTRELFF
TGTGCCAGCAGCCACAGAATGACGGGACTCACCCGGGAGCTGTTTTTT
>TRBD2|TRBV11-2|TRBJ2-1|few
CASSFKHGLGREWCNYNEQFF
TGTGCCAGCAGCTTCAAACATGGGTTGGGGCGGGAGTGGTGTAACTACAATGAGCAGTTCTTC
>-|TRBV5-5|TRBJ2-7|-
CVSSLEQFFYEQYF
TGTGTCAGCAGTTTGGAACAGTTCTTTTACGAGCAGTACTTC
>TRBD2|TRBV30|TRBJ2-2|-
CAWSVLAGEAGELLF
TGTGCCTGGAGTGTACTAGCGGGAGAGGCCGGGGAGCTACTTTTT
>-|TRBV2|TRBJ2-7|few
CASSFTGSSYEQYF
TGTGCCAGCAGCTTTACAGGGAGCTCCTACGAGCAGTACTTC
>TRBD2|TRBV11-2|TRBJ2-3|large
CASSTGTSGTDTQYF
TGTGCCAGCAGCACCGGGACTAGCGGCACAGATACGCAGTATTTT